What follows are 28 T cell receptor beta chains derived from one specimen sequenced in a study of blood T cells in healthy people across ages. Together with a sample-barcoded 5' primer, a J-beta primer mix was included in a second PCR lasting about 6 to 12 cycles. TCRdb re-analysed the 5' RACE reads in MiXCR, keeping a single row per CDR3 protein. The table lists around 1.5 million distinct CDR3 sequences, roughly 45% of them singletons. The sample comprised blood. The receptors were gathered from a woman in her late teens or twenties in good health.

The chain uses TRBV12-3 or TRBV12-4 and TRBJ1-5; 7 positions agree with TRBD1. The CDR3 has 14 amino acids. Trimming took 5 bases from V and 5 from J; bases not matched to a gene: 6. CDR3 region: CASSGDRQYQPQHF. CDR3 coding DNA: TGTGCCAGCAGTGGGGACAGACAATATCAGCCCCAGCATTTT.

The rearrangement joins TRBV6-2 or TRBV6-3 to TRBJ2-7, with D perhaps TRBD1 or TRBD2 (6 bases each). V lost 7 bases to trimming and J lost 5 bases, with 21 bases between them. The CDR3 consists of 15 residues. Germline values: CDR1 MNHEY, CDR2 SVGEGT. The CDR3 nucleotides are TGTGCCAGCACACGGGGGCAGATAGACTCACACGAGCAGTACTTC. It yields the protein CASTRGQIDSHEQYF.

This clonotype turned up a few times. The chain combines TRBV5-1 with TRBJ2-1; D assignment may be TRBD1 or TRBD2 (5 bases each). The CDR3 length is 14 residues. Germline V gene lookup returns CDR1 SGHRS and CDR2 YFSETQ. Trimming shortened V by 7 bases and J by 0 bases, and 11 bases separated the two germline ends. The DNA for the CDR3 is TGCGCCAGCTTCCCCGGGACCTCCTACAATGAGCAGTTCTTC. As protein: CASFPGTSYNEQFF.

CDR3 bases: TGCAGTGCTAGAGTTGCGGGCCCAGATACGCAGTATTTT. Translation: CSARVAGPDTQYF. The genes are TRBV20-1 and TRBJ2-3; tentatively, D is TRBD2 (5 bases). Germline CDR1 is DFQATT and CDR2 is SNEGSKA (reference sequence). V lost 1 base, J lost 4 bases, and 9 bases lay in between. The CDR3 is 13 amino acids.

This clonotype occurred a few times. The rearrangement uses TRBV10-3 and TRBJ2-4; 11 bases fit TRBD2. From germline, CDR1 is ENHRY and CDR2 SYGVKD. The CDR3 length is 14 residues. Germline trimming cut 4 bases from V and 13 bases from J; bases unmatched to any gene: 9. CDR3 in DNA: TGTGCCATCAGTGTGGCTAGCGGGGGGAGAGAGCAGTACTTC. Its translation is CAISVASGGREQYF.

This clonotype came up a few times. This chain joins TRBV10-3 and TRBJ2-5; no clear D. Germline CDR1 ENHRY, CDR2 SYGVKD. The CDR3 has 13 amino acids. The V and J ends lost 4 bases and 4 bases respectively, with 10 bases between them. The CDR3 here is CAISGRYRETQYF. The DNA for the CDR3 is TGTGCCATCAGTGGACGGTACCGAGAGACCCAGTACTTC.

The chain has TRBV10-3 and TRBJ2-1, with D perhaps assigned TRBD1 or TRBD2 (6 bases each). The CDR3 is 17 amino acids. V lost 2 bases and J lost 0, with 14 bases in between. Germline V gene sequence: CDR1 ENHRY, CDR2 SYGVKD. CDR3 region: CAISERSGASSYNEQFF. The CDR3, as DNA: TGTGCCATCAGTGAGAGGTCGGGGGCGAGCTCCTACAATGAGCAGTTCTTC.

V gene TRBV9 combines with J gene TRBJ2-1; D gene unclear. The CDR3 is made up of 13 amino acids. Trimming removed 4 bases at V and 10 bases at J, with 15 bases between. Per the germline V gene, CDR1 is SGDLS and CDR2 is YYNGEE. The CDR3 region has the DNA TGTGCCAGCAGCCCAGGCTCAGCATTCGAGCAGTTCTTC. It translates to CASSPGSAFEQFF.

This clonotype showed up just a few times. The chain employs TRBV18 and TRBJ2-1; tentative D call: TRBD2 (6 bases). V was pared by 6 bases and J by 3 bases, with 18 bases between. CDR1 KGHSH and CDR2 LQKENI come from the germline V gene. The CDR3 length is 16 residues. In DNA, the CDR3 is TGTGCCAGCTCGCCTACCGGGAGTTGGGGCTACAATGAGCAGTTCTTC. This gives the protein CASSPTGSWGYNEQFF.

In DNA form, the CDR3 reads TGCGCCAGCAGCCAGGGACAGGGGGCAAGGGACGAGCAGTACTTC. The encoded protein is CASSQGQGARDEQYF. V and J are TRBV4-1 and TRBJ2-4; 12 bases are a match to TRBD1. The last part of the DNA fits TRBJ2-7 better; the J call may be wrong. The CDR3 is 15 residues long. The germline V gene encodes CDR1 MGHRA and CDR2 YSYEKL.

The rearrangement links TRBV20-1 to TRBJ2-7; 8 bases line up with TRBD2. The length of the CDR3 is 13 residues. V trimming: 5 bases; J trimming: 7 bases; junction bases outside the gene matches: 10. Looked up from germline, CDR1 is DFQATT and CDR2 is SNEGSKA (reference sequence). CDR3 region: CSAYSGTKGEQYF. CDR3 in DNA: TGCAGTGCTTATAGCGGGACCAAGGGGGAGCAGTACTTC.

This clonotype came up a few times. The rearrangement joins TRBV7-9 to TRBJ1-2; tentatively, D is TRBD1 (5 bases). V gave up 5 bases and J gave up 5 bases, with 12 bases separating them. Germline V CDR1 and CDR2: SEHNR, FQNEAQ (reference sequence). There are 13 residues in the CDR3. Here the CDR3 reads CASSPPGIYGYTF. The CDR3 bases are TGTGCCAGCAGCCCTCCAGGGATATATGGCTACACCTTC.

The J gene is TRBJ2-3, the V gene TRBV5-1, with 9 bases identical to TRBD1. CDR3 length equals 16 residues. Germline CDR1 reads SGHRS; CDR2 reads YFSETQ. The V segment lost 4 bases and the J segment 10 bases; nucleotides outside the gene matches: 16. The CDR3 DNA sequence: TGCGCCAGCAGCCCGAACGCCGGGACAGGGTCCCCCGCGCAGTATTTT. Its protein is CASSPNAGTGSPAQYF.

The chain has TRBV10-3 and TRBJ2-6; TRBD1 matches 7 bases. The CDR3 is 18 residues long. The germline V gene has CDR1 ENHRY and CDR2 SYGVKD. The trim removed 3 bases at V and 0 bases at J, leaving 8 bases unmatched. The CDR3 spells CAISDSTGISSGANVLTF. In DNA, the CDR3 is TGTGCCATCAGTGACTCGACAGGGATCAGCTCTGGGGCCAACGTCCTGACTTTC.

The rearrangement joins TRBV18 to TRBJ1-2; TRBD1 might be the D (5 bases). Trimming stripped 1 base from V and 2 bases from J, with 11 bases between. From germline, CDR1 is KGHSH and CDR2 LQKENI. CDR3 length: 15 amino acids. The CDR3 region has the DNA TGTGCCAGCTCACCACGGGGACCGAGAAACTATGGCTACACCTTC. Its protein is CASSPRGPRNYGYTF.

This chain uses TRBV5-1 with TRBJ2-3; D gene ambiguous. The CDR3 is made up of 15 amino acids. V was cut by 5 bases and J by 0 bases, with 13 bases left in between. Germline V lookup: CDR1 SGHRS, CDR2 YFSETQ. CDR3 in DNA: TGCGCCAGCAGGGGTCGCGTTACTAGCACAGATACGCAGTATTTT. Amino acids: CASRGRVTSTDTQYF. The full variable domain, completed using reference TRBV5-1 and TRBJ2-3, is KAGVTQTPRYLIKTRGQQVTLSCSPISGHRSVSWYQQTPGQGLQFLFEYFSETQRNKGNFPGRFSGRQFSNSRSEMNVSTLELGDSALYLCASRGRVTSTDTQYFGPGTRLTVL.

CDR3 sequence: CASRTPGQGSYGYTF. The CDR3 coding sequence is TGTGCCAGCAGAACACCTGGACAGGGGTCCTATGGCTACACCTTC. The gene calls are TRBV6-2 or TRBV6-3 and TRBJ1-2; 9 nucleotides match TRBD1. Trimming at V came to 6 bases and at J to 4 bases, leaving 9 bases not matched to a gene. The CDR3 totals 15 residues. Looked up from germline, CDR1 is MNHEY and CDR2 is SVGEGT.

CDR3 protein: CASNTGLAGPEQYF. DNA for the CDR3: TGTGCCAGCAATACGGGACTAGCGGGCCCAGAGCAGTACTTC. This chain uses TRBV12-3 or TRBV12-4 with TRBJ2-7; TRBD2 agrees at 12 bases. Trimming cost V 7 bases and J 7 bases; bases outside gene matches: 8. This CDR3 is 14 amino acids long.

The rearrangement links TRBV27 to TRBJ2-7; a weak D match, TRBD2 (6 bases). Between the trimmed V and J ends, which lost 2 bases and 7 bases, there was a span of 15 bases. Per the germline V gene, CDR1 is MNHEY and CDR2 is SMNVEV (reference sequence). CDR3 length: 14 residues. In DNA, the CDR3 is TGTGCCAGCAGTTTAGCGGGAAACTACAATGAGCAGTACTTC. Translated, it gives CASSLAGNYNEQYF.

This clonotype was observed many times. The chain combines TRBV5-1 with TRBJ2-2; 9 bases agree with TRBD2. V lost 1 base, J lost 7 bases, and 5 bases stayed unmatched. CDR3 length: 15 amino acids. CDR1 is SGHRS and CDR2 is YFSETQ in the germline V gene. CDR3 residues: CASSLSASGIGELFF. CDR3 nucleotides: TGCGCCAGCAGCTTGAGCGCTAGCGGGATCGGGGAGCTGTTTTTT.

V is TRBV19 and J is TRBJ2-1; 7 bases are shared with TRBD1. Germline CDR1 is LNHDA and CDR2 is SQIVND (reference sequence). This CDR3 spans 15 amino acids. Unmatched junction bases numbered 9, after V lost 4 bases and J lost 6 bases. CDR3 DNA: TGTGCCAGTAGTACTCGTACAGGGGTGCGCAATGAGCAGTTCTTC. It is translated as CASSTRTGVRNEQFF.

Comments on this clonotype: At one boundary the junction diverges from the germline segment, which might be a read error. The rearrangement links TRBV12-3 or TRBV12-4 to TRBJ2-1, with TRBD2 identical over 10 bases. The length of the CDR3 is 16 residues. The CDR3: CAGSLRAGSGGREQFF. The DNA for the CDR3 is TGTGCCGGCAGTTTAAGGGCAGGTAGCGGGGGGAGGGAGCAGTTCTTC.

A few counts support this clonotype. The rearrangement joins TRBV27 to TRBJ1-2; D is unclear. This CDR3 has 15 amino acids. CDR1 MNHEY and CDR2 SMNVEV come from the germline V gene (reference sequence). V lost 3 bases and J 4 bases, leaving 15 bases between the germline ends. DNA for the CDR3: TGTGCCAGCAGTTTCGGCGCCGTGCCCACCTATGGCTACACCTTC. This encodes CASSFGAVPTYGYTF.

The genes are TRBV2 and TRBJ2-3, with 7 nucleotides matching TRBD1. The trim removed 6 bases at V and 7 bases at J, leaving 7 bases unmatched. In germline, CDR1 is SNHLY, CDR2 FYNNEI. This CDR3 spans 13 amino acids. CDR3 protein: CASRDDRVNTQYF. Written as DNA, the CDR3 is TGTGCCAGCAGAGACGACAGGGTTAATACGCAGTATTTT.

The J gene is TRBJ2-7, the V gene TRBV11-2; 10 bases align to TRBD1. The J call is in doubt because the DNA end fits TRBJ2-5 better. The CDR3 runs 21 residues. CDR1 is SGHAT and CDR2 is FQNNGV in the germline V gene. CDR3 bases: TGTGCCAGCAGCTTAGACGCAGACCCCTTCCGGGACAGGGGTCAACAAGAGACCCAGTACTTC. This encodes CASSLDADPFRDRGQQETQYF.

This rearrangement joins TRBV25-1 to TRBJ2-2, with no clear D. This CDR3 has 13 amino acids. Germline V gene lookup returns CDR1 MGHDK and CDR2 SYGVNS. Trimming left V 11 bases short and J 1 base short, with 11 bases between. The CDR3 DNA follows: TGTGCCTGTAGAAGACAGAACACCGGGGAGCTGTTTTTT. Amino acids: CACRRQNTGELFF.

The V and J genes are TRBV6-5 and TRBJ1-6, with D possibly being TRBD1 (6 bases). Germline V gene lookup returns CDR1 MNHEY and CDR2 SVGAGI. The CDR3 loop spans 16 amino acids. V lost 1 base and J lost 8, with 15 bases in between. The CDR3 region has the DNA TGTGCCAGCAGTTACTGGGGGCAGGGAGGCGATTCACCCCTCCACTTT. Its translation is CASSYWGQGGDSPLHF.

J is TRBJ1-4 and V is TRBV4-1; no clear D. From germline, CDR1 is MGHRA and CDR2 YSYEKL. The length of the CDR3 is 15 residues. V lost 1 base and J 3 bases, leaving 9 bases between the germline ends. The CDR3 sequence: CASSQGTAPNEKLFF. DNA for the CDR3: TGCGCCAGCAGCCAAGGGACTGCTCCTAATGAAAAACTGTTTTTT.